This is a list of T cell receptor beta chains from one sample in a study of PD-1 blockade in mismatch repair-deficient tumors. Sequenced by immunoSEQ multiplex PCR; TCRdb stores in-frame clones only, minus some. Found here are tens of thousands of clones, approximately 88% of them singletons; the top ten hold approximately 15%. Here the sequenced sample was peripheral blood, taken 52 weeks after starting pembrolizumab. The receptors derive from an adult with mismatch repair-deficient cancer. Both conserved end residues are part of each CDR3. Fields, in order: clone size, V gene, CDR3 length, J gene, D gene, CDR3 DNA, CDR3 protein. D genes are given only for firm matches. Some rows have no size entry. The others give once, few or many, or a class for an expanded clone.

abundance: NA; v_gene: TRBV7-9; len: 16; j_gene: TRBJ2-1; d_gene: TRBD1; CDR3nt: TGTGCCAGCAGCTCCGAATACCGGGACAGGGGTAATGAGCAGTTCTTC; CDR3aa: CASSSEYRDRGNEQFF
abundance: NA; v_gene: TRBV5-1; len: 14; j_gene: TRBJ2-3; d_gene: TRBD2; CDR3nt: TGCGCCAGCAGCTTACTAGCGCACACAGATACGCAGTATTTT; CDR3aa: CASSLLAHTDTQYF
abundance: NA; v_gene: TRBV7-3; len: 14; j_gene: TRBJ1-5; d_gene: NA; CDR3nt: TGTGCCAGCAGCTTAAGAGACAGACCTCAGCCCCAGCATTTT; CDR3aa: CASSLRDRPQPQHF
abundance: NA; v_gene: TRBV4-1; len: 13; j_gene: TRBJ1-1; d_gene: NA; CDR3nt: TGCGCCAGCAGGAAAACAATAATAAATGAAGCTTTCTTT; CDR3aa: CASRKTIINEAFF
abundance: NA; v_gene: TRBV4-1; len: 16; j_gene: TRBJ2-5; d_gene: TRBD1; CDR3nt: TGCGCCAGCAGCCCCGGACAGGGTTGGGTCCAAGAGACCCAGTACTTC; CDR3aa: CASSPGQGWVQETQYF
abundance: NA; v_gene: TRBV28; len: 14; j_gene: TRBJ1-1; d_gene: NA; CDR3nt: TGTGCCAGCAGTTTACCCACAGGCTTCACTGAAGCTTTCTTT; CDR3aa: CASSLPTGFTEAFF
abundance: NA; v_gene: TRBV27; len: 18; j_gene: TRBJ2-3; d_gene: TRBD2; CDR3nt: TGTGCCAGCAGTTTATCGTCCCTGGGACTAGGTTCGGCAGATACGCAGTATTTT; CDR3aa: CASSLSSLGLGSADTQYF
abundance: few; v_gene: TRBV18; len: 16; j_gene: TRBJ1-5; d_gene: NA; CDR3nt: TGTGCCAGCTCACAGGGAAGTGGGGATAGCAATCAGCCCCAGCATTTT; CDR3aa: CASSQGSGDSNQPQHF
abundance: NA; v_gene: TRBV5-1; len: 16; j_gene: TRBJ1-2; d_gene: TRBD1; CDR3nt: TGCGCCAGCACATACGATCAAGGACAGGGCAAGGGTGGCTACACCTTC; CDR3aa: CASTYDQGQGKGGYTF
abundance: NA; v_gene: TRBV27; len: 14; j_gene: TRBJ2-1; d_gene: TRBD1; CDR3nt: TGTGCCAGCTCTTGGGACAGGGGGGACAATGAGCAGTTCTTC; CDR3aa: CASSWDRGDNEQFF
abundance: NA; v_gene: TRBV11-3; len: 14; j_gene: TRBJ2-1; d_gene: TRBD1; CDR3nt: TGTGCCAGCAGCCAGGGGACAGGGTACAATGAGCAGTTCTTC; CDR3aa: CASSQGTGYNEQFF
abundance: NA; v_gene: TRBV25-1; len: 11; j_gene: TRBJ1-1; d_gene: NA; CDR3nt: TGTGCCAGCAGTGAAAGCACTGAAGCTTTCTTT; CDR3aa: CASSESTEAFF
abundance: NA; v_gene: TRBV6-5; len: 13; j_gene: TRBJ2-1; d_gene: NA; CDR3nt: TGTGCCAGCAGTTACCGGGGCGACAATGAGCAGTTCTTC; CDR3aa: CASSYRGDNEQFF
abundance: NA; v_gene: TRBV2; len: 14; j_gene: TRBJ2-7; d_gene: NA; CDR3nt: TGTGCCATACACCTCCGGTGGGGCTCCTACGAGCAGTACTTC; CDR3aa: CAIHLRWGSYEQYF
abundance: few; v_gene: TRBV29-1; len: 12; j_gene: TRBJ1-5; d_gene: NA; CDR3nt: TGCAGCGTCCGGGAATACAATCAGCCCCAGCATTTT; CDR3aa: CSVREYNQPQHF
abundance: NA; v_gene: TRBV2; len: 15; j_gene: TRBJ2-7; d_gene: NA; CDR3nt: TGTGCCACCCTCGGCGTAATGCGGACAAACTACGAGCAGTACTTC; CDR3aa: CATLGVMRTNYEQYF
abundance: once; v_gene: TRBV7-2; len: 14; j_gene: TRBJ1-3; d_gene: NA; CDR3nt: TGTGCCAGCAGCTTCGGTGGGGCTGGAAACACCATATATTTT; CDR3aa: CASSFGGAGNTIYF
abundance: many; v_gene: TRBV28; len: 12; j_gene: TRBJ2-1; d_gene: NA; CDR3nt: TGTGCCAGCAGTTTACGGTGGGATGAGCAGTTCTTC; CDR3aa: CASSLRWDEQFF
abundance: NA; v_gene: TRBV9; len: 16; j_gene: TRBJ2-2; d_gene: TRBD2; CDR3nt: TGTGCCAGCAGCGACACTAGCGGCACGAACACCGGGGAGCTGTTTTTT; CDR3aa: CASSDTSGTNTGELFF
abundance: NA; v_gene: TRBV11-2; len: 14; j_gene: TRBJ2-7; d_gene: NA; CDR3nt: TGTGCCAGCAGCCAAGGGATGGGCTCCTACGAGCAGTACTTC; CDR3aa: CASSQGMGSYEQYF
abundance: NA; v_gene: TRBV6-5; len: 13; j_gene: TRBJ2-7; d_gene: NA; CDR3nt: TGTGCCAGCAGTTACGGACAGAGCTACGAGCAGTACTTC; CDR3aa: CASSYGQSYEQYF
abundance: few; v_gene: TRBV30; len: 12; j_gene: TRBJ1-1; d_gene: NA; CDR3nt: TGTGCCTGGATCGATAGGGGGTGGACAGCTTTCTTT; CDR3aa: CAWIDRGWTAFF
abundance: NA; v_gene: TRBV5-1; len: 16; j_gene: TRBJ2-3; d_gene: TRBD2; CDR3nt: TGCGCCAGCAGCTCGTACTTAGCGGGATTCACAGATACGCAGTATTTT; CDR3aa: CASSSYLAGFTDTQYF
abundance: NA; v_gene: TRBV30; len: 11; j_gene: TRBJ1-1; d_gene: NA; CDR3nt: TGTGCCTGGAGACCGTACACTGAAGCTTTCTTT; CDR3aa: CAWRPYTEAFF
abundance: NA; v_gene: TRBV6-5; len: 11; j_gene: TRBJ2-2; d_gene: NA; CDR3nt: TGTGCCAGCGGAGACACCGGGGAGCTGTTTTTT; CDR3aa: CASGDTGELFF
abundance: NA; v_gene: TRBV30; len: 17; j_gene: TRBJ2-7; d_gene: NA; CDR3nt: TGTGCCTGGAGTCCCCCCCACCCCCAGGGTTCCCTATACGAGCAGTACTTC; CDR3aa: CAWSPPHPQGSLYEQYF
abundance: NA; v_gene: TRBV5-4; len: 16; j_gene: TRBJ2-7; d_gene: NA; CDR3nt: TGTGCCAGCAGCTTGTTCGGGTCCGACGGGTCCTACGAGCAGTACTTC; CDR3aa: CASSLFGSDGSYEQYF